This TCR beta chain was captured by sequencing in a study of blood T cell repertoires in COVID-19. Background on the study: T cells, B-cell-depleted T cells, or PBMCs supplied cDNA or gDNA.

The authors' processing: Amplification from reference gene primers served as the basis for estimated nucleated cell counts. Repertoires were generated with immunoSEQ multiplex PCR, while TCRdb's copy carries only in-frame clones and drops some. V and J calls and clone size follow that table, whereas D and trimming were derived from the DNA. This sample has 90,000 to 120,000 clones, with under 95% found just once. In germline, CDR1 is LNHDA, CDR2 SQIVND (reference sequence). Trimming pared 3 bases from V and 1 base from J, leaving 11 bases between. The CDR3 consists of 15 residues. The specimen sequenced was peripheral blood. The source is a woman in her thirties with acute or convalescent COVID-19. J is TRBJ2-3 and V is TRBV19; D may be TRBD2 (5 bases). The CDR3 DNA is TGTGCCAGTAGTATCCTAGCTTTTGGCACAGATACGCAGTATTTT. It specifies CASSILAFGTDTQYF.